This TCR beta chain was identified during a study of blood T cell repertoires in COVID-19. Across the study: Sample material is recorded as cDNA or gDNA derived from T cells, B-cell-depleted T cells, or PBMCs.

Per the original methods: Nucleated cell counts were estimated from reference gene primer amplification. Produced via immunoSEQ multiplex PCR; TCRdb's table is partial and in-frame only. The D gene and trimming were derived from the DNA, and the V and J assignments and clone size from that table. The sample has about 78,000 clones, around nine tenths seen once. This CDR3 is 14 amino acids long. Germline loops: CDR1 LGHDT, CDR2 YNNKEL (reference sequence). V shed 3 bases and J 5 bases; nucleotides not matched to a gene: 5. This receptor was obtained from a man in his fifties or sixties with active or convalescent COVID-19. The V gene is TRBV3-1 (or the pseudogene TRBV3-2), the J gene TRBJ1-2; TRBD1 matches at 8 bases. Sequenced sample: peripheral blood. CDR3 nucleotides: TGTGCCAGCAGCCAGGGTAGACAGGGGTATGGCTACACCTTC. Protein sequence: CASSQGRQGYGYTF.